This TCR beta chain was recorded in a study of CD8+ T cells in alopecia areata. Germline V CDR1 and CDR2: SQVTM, ANQGSEA. Trimming removed 6 bases from V and 5 bases from J; junction bases left unmatched: 7. The CDR3 is made up of 13 amino acids. The treatment is: oral pan-JAK inhibitor, 5-10 mg twice daily. It was cDNA, reverse transcribed from extracted RNA, that served as the sequencing template. Measured with immunoSEQ multiplex PCR; TCRdb has only the in-frame clones, and not every one. The sample carries around 190,000 clones, 55% to 70% recorded once. Sequencing used CD4+ T cells sorted from blood, obtained at week 4, from a patient treated with tofacitinib. The source is a human donor with alopecia areata. This chain uses TRBV29-1 with TRBJ1-5; 7 bases align to TRBD1. DNA for the CDR3: TGCAGCGTAAGACAGGGACTTGATCAGCCCCAGCATTTT. This encodes CSVRQGLDQPQHF.